The text below deals with one T cell receptor (beta chain). A second roughly 6 to 12 cycle PCR used barcoded and J-beta primers. TCRdb reanalysed the 5' RACE reads using MiXCR and keeps one entry per CDR3 protein. The repertoire consists of around 1,900,000 distinct CDR3 sequences, with more than 35% occurring once and the leading ten covering more than 20%. This sample is drawn from a study of blood T cells in healthy people across ages. The CDR3 covers 17 residues. Per the germline V gene, CDR1 is MNHEY and CDR2 is SVGAGI. Deletions cut 3 bases from V and 2 bases from J, with 19 bases between. The J gene is TRBJ2-5, the V gene TRBV6-5; the D gene is possibly TRBD2 (7 bases). The specimen sequenced was blood. The TCR was taken from a human donor in good health. The CDR3 sequence is CASSYLRGPSRQETQYF. The CDR3 nucleotides read TGTGCCAGCAGTTATCTGCGGGGGCCTTCCAGGCAAGAGACCCAGTACTTC.